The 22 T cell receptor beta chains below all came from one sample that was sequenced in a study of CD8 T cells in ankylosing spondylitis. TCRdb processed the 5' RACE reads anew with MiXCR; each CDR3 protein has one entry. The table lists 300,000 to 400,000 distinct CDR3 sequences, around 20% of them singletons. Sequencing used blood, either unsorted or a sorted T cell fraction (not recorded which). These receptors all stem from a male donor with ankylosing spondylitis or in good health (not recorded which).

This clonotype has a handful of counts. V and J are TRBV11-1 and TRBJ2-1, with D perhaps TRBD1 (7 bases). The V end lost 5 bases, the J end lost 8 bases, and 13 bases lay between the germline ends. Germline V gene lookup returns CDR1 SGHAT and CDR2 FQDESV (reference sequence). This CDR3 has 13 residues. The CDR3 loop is CASSTSGGHEQFF. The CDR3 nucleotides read TGTGCCAGCAGCACCTCAGGGGGGCATGAGCAGTTCTTC.

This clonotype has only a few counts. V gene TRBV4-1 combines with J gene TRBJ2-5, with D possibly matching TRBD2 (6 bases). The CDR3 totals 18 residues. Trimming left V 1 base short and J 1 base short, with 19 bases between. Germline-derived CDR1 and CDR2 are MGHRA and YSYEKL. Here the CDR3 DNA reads TGCGCCAGCAGCCAAGTCCCCGTTGGAGGGGCCCTCCAAGAGACCCAGTACTTC. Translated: CASSQVPVGGALQETQYF.

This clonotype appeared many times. This chain's CDR3 is CASSSTGNYGYTF. CDR3 bases: TGCGCCAGCAGCTCGACAGGAAACTATGGCTACACCTTC. This chain uses TRBV5-1 with TRBJ1-2, with D perhaps TRBD1 (6 bases). This CDR3 contains 13 residues. V lost 3 bases and J 2 bases, leaving 8 bases between the germline ends. Per the germline V gene, CDR1 is SGHRS and CDR2 is YFSETQ.

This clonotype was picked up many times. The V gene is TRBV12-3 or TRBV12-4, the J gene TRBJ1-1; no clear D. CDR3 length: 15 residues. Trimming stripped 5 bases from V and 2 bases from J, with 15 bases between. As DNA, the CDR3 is TGTGCCAGCAGTGCCCAAACGGCGACAAACACTGAAGCTTTCTTT. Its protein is CASSAQTATNTEAFF.

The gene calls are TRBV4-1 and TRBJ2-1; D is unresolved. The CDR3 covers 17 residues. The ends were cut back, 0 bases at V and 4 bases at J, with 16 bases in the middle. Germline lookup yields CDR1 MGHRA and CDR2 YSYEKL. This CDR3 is CASSQEPGQVKYNEQFF. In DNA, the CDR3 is TGCGCCAGCAGCCAAGAACCCGGGCAGGTCAAGTACAATGAGCAGTTCTTC.

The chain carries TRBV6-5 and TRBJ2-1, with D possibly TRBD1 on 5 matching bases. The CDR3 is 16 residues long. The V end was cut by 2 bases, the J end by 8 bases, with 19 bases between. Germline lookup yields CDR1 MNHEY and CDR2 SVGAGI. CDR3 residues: CASSYHYDRDNDEQFF. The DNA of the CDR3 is TGTGCCAGCAGTTACCATTATGACAGAGACAATGATGAGCAGTTCTTC.

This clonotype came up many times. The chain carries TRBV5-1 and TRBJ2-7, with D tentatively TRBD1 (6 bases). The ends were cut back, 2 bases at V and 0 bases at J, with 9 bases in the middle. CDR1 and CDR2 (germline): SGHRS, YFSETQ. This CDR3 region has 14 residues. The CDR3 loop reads CASSLGGTSYEQYF. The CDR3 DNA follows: TGCGCCAGCAGCTTAGGGGGAACCTCCTACGAGCAGTACTTC.

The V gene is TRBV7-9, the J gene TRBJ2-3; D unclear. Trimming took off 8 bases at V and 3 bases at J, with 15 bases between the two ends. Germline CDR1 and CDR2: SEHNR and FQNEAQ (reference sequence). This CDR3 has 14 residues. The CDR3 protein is CASRRLGRTDTQYF. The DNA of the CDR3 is TGTGCCAGCCGAAGGCTCGGACGTACAGATACGCAGTATTTT. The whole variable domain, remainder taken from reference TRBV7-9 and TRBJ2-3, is DTGVSQNPRHKITKRGQNVTFRCDPISEHNRLYWYRQTLGQGPEFLTYFQNEAQLEKSRLLSDRFSAERPKGSFSTLEIQRTEQGDSAMYLCASRRLGRTDTQYFGPGTRLTVL.

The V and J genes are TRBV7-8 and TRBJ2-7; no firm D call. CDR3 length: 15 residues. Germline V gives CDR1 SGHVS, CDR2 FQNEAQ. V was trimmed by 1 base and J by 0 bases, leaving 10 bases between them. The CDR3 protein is CASSLDQASSYEQYF. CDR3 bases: TGTGCCAGCAGCTTAGATCAGGCCAGCTCCTACGAGCAGTACTTC.

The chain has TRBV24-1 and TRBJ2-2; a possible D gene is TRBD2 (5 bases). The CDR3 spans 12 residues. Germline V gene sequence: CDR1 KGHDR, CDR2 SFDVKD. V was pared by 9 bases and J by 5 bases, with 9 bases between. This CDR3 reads CATASWTGELFF. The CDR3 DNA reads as TGTGCCACCGCTAGCTGGACCGGGGAGCTGTTTTTT.

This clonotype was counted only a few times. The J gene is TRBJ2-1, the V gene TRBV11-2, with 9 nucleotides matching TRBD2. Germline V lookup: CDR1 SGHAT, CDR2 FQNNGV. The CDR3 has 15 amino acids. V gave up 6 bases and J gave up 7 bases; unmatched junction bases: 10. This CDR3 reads CASRPPVAGENEQFF. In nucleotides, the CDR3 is TGTGCCAGCAGGCCCCCGGTAGCGGGGGAGAATGAGCAGTTCTTC. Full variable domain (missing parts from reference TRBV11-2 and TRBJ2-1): EAGVAQSPRYKIIEKRQSVAFWCNPISGHATLYWYQQILGQGPKLLIQFQNNGVVDDSQLPKDRFSAERLKGVDSTLKIQPAKLEDSAVYLCASRPPVAGENEQFFGPGTRLTVL.

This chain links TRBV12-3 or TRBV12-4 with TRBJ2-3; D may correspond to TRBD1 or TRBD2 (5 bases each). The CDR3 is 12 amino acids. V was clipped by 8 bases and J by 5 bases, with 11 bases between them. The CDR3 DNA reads TGTGCCAGCCGGGACCTCCGAGATACGCAGTATTTT. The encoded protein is CASRDLRDTQYF.

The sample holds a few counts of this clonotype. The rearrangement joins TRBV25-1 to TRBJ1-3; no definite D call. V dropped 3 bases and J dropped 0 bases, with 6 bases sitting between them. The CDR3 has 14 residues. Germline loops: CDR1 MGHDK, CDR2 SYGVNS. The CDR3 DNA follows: TGTGCCAGCAGTGACGTCCTCTCTGGAAACACCATATATTTT. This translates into CASSDVLSGNTIYF.

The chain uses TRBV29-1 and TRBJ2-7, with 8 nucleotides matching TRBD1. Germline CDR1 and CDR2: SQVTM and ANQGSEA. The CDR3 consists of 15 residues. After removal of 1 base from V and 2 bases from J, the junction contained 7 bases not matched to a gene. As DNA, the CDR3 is TGCAGCGTTGAAGGGGAGGCAGGGGGCGCCTACGAGCAGTACTTC. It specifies CSVEGEAGGAYEQYF.

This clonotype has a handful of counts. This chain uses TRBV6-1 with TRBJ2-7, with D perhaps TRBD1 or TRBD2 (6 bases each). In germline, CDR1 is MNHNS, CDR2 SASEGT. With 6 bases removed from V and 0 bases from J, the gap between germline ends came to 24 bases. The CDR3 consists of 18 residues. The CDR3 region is CASSGRGGIGRFSYEQYF. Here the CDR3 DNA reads TGTGCCAGCAGCGGGAGAGGGGGGATAGGGAGGTTCTCCTACGAGCAGTACTTC.

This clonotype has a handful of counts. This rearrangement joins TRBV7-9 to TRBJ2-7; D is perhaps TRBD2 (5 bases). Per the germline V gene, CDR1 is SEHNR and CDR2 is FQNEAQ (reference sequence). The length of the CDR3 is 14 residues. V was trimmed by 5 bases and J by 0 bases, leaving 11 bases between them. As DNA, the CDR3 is TGTGCCAGCAGCGCGGACTCGAGCTCCTACGAGCAGTACTTC. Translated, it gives CASSADSSSYEQYF. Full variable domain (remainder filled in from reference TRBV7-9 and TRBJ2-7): DTGVSQNPRHKITKRGQNVTFRCDPISEHNRLYWYRQTLGQGPEFLTYFQNEAQLEKSRLLSDRFSAERPKGSFSTLEIQRTEQGDSAMYLCASSADSSSYEQYFGPGTRLTVT.

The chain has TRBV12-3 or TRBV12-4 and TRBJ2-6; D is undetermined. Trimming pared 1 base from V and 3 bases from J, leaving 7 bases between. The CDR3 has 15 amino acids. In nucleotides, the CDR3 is TGTGCCAGCAGTTTAGGGCTGCTTGGGGCCAACGTCCTGACTTTC. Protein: CASSLGLLGANVLTF.

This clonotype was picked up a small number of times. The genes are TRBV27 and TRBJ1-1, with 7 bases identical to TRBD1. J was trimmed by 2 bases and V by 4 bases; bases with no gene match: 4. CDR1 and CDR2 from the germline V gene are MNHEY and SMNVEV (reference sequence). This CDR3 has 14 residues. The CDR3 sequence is CASSWDSFNTEAFF. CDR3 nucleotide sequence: TGTGCCAGCAGTTGGGACAGTTTCAACACTGAAGCTTTCTTT.

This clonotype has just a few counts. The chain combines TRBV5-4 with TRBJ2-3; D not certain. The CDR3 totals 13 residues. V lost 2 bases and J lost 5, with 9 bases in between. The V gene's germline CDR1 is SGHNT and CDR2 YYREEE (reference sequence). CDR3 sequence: CASSFPPEDTQYF. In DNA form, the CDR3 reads TGTGCCAGCAGCTTCCCTCCGGAAGATACGCAGTATTTT.

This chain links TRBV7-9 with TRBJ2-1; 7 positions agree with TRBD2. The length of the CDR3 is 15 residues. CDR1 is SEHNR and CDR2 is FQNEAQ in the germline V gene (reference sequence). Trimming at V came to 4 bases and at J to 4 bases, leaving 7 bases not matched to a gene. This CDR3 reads CASSSVGGRYNEQFF. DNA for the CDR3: TGTGCCAGCAGCTCCGTGGGCGGGAGATACAATGAGCAGTTCTTC.

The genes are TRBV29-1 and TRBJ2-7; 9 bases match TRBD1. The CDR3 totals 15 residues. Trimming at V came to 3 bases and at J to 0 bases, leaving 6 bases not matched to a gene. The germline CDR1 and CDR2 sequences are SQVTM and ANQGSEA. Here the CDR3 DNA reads TGCAGCGTTGAGGCCCAGGACAGGGGCTCCTACGAGCAGTACTTC. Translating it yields CSVEAQDRGSYEQYF.

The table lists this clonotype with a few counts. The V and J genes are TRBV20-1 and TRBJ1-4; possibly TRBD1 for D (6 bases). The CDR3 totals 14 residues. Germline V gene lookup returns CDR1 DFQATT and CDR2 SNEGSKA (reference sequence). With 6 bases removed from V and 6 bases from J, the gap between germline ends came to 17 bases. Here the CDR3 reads CSANPRGADEKLFF. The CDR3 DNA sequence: TGCAGTGCCAACCCCCGGGGGGCGGATGAAAAACTGTTTTTT.